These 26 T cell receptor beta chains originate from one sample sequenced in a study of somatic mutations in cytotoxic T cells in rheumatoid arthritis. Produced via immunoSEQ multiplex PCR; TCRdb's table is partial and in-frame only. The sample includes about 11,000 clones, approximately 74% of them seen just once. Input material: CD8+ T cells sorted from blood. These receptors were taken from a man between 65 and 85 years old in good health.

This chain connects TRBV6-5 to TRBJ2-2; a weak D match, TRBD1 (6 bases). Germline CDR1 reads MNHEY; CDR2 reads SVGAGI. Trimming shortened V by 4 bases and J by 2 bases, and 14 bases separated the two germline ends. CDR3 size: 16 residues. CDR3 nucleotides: TGTGCCAGCAGTTCCCAACCGACAGGAAACACCGGGGAGCTGTTTTTT. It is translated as CASSSQPTGNTGELFF.

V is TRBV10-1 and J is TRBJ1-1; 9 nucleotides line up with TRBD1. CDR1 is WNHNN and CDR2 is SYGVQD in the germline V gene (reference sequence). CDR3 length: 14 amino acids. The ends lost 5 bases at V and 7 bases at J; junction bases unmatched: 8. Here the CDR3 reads CASSPSGTGLEAFF. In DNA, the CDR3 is TGCGCCAGCAGTCCTTCCGGGACAGGGCTTGAAGCTTTCTTT.

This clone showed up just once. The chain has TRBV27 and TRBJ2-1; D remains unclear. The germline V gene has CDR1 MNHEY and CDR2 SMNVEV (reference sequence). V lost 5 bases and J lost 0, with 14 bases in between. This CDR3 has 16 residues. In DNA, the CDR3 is TGTGCCAGCAGTCCGGAGCCGGCTAGCTCCTACAATGAGCAGTTCTTC. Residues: CASSPEPASSYNEQFF.

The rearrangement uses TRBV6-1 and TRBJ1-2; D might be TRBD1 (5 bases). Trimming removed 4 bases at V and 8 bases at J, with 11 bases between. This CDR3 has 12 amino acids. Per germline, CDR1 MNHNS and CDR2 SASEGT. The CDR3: CASSGIQEGYTF. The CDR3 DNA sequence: TGTGCCAGCAGTGGAATACAGGAGGGCTACACCTTC.

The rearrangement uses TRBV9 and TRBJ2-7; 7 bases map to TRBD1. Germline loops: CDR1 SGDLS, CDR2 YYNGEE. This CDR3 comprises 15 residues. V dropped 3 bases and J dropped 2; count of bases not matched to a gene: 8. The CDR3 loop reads CASSAAGTVPYEQYF. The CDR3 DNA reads TGTGCCAGCAGCGCGGCCGGGACAGTCCCCTACGAGCAGTACTTC.

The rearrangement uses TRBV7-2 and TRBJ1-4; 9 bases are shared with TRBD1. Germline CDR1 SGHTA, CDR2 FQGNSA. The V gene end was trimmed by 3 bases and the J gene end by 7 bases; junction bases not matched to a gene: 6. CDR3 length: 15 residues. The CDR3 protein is CASSFPTGGGEKLFF. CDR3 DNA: TGTGCCAGCAGCTTTCCGACAGGGGGGGGTGAAAAACTGTTTTTT.

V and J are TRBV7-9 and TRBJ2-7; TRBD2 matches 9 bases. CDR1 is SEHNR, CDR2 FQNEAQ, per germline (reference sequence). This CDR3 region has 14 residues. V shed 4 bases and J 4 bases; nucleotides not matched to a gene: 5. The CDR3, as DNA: TGTGCCAGCAGCTCCGGGACTAGCAGTTACGAGCAGTACTTC. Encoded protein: CASSSGTSSYEQYF.

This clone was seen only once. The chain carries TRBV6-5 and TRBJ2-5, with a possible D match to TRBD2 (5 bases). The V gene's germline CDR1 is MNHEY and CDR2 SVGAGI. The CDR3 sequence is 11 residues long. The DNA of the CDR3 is TGTGGGACGGGGTACCAAGAGACCCAGTACTTC. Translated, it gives CGTGYQETQYF.

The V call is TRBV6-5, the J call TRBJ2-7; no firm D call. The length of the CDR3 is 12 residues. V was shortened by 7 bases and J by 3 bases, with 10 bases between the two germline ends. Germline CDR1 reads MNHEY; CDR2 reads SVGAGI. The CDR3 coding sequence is TGTGCCAGCACCTCGGGCCGCTACGAGCAGTACTTC. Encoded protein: CASTSGRYEQYF.

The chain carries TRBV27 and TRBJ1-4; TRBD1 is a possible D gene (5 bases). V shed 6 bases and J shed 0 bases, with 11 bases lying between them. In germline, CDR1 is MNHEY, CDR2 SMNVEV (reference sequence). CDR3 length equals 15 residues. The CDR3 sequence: CASRAGFATNEKLFF. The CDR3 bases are TGTGCCAGCAGGGCAGGGTTCGCAACTAATGAAAAACTGTTTTTT.

As DNA, the CDR3 is TGTGCCACCAGCGGGGCTCGCGGGACCCAGTACTTC. Translated, it gives CATSGARGTQYF. This chain uses TRBV15 with TRBJ2-5; TRBD1 might be the D (5 bases). The germline gives CDR1 LNHNV, CDR2 YYDKDF (reference sequence). Trimming took off 5 bases at V and 7 bases at J, with 11 bases between the two ends. The CDR3 consists of 12 residues.

The CDR3 region is CASEQGVGNQPQHF. The DNA of the CDR3 is TGTGCCAGCGAACAGGGGGTGGGCAATCAGCCCCAGCATTTT. The chain combines TRBV7-9 with TRBJ1-5; 8 bases are shared with TRBD1. This CDR3 is 14 amino acids long. Per germline, CDR1 SEHNR and CDR2 FQNEAQ (reference sequence). V was clipped by 8 bases and J by 2 bases; unmatched bases: 5.

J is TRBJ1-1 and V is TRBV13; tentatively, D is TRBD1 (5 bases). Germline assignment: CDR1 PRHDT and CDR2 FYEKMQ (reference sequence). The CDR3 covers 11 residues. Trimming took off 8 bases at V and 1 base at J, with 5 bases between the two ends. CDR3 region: CASGANTEAFF. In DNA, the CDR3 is TGTGCCAGCGGGGCGAACACTGAAGCTTTCTTT.

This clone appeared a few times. Written as DNA, the CDR3 is TGTGCCAGCAGCGAAACCGGACTAGCGGGAGGGCCAGACACCGGGGAGCTGTTTTTT. It specifies CASSETGLAGGPDTGELFF. The V call is TRBV5-6, the J call TRBJ2-2, with 15 bases fitting TRBD2. With 4 bases clipped from V and 3 bases from J, the junction kept 10 bases outside the gene matches. Germline CDR1 and CDR2: SGHDT and YYEEEE. The CDR3 loop spans 19 amino acids.

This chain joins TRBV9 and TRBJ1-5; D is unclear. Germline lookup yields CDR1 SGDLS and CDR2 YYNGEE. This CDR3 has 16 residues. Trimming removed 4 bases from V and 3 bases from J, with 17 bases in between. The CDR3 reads CASSPTPDVLNQPQHF. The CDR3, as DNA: TGTGCCAGCAGCCCCACCCCGGACGTCCTCAATCAGCCCCAGCATTTT.

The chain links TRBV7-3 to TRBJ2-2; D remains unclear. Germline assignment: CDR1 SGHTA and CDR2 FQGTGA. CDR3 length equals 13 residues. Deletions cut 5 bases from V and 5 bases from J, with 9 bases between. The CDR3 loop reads CASSLTGTGELFF. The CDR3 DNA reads TGTGCCAGCAGCCTGACTGGTACCGGGGAGCTGTTTTTT.

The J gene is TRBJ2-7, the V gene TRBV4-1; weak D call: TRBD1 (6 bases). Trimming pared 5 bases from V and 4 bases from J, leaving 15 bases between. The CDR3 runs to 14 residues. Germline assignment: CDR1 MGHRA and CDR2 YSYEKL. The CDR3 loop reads CASSVRDTTYEQYF. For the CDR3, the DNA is TGCGCCAGCAGCGTCCGGGACACCACTTACGAGCAGTACTTC.

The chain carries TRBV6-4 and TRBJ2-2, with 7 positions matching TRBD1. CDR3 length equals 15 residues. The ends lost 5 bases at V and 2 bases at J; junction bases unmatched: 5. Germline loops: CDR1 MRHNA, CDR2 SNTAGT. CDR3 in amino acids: CASSQDRTNTGELFF. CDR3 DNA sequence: TGTGCCAGCAGTCAGGACAGGACAAACACCGGGGAGCTGTTTTTT.

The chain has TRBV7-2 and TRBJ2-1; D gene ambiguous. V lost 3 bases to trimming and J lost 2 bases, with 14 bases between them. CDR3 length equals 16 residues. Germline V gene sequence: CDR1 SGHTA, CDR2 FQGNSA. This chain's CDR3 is CASSLKHLAPYNEQFF. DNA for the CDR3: TGTGCCAGCAGCTTGAAGCACCTGGCACCCTACAATGAGCAGTTCTTC.

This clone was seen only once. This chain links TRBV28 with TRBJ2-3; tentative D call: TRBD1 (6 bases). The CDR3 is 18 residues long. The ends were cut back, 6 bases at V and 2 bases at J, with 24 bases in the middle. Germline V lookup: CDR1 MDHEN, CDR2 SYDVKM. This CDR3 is CASSPSVGDKALTDTQYF. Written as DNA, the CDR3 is TGTGCCAGCAGCCCCTCGGTTGGGGACAAGGCCCTCACAGATACGCAGTATTTT.

Written as DNA, the CDR3 is TGTGCCAGCAGCGGCAGGACAGGGGGCGATTACGAGCAGTACTTC. Protein product: CASSGRTGGDYEQYF. V and J are TRBV7-9 and TRBJ2-7; 11 positions match TRBD1. After removal of 5 bases from V and 4 bases from J, the junction contained 7 bases not matched to a gene. Germline values: CDR1 SEHNR, CDR2 FQNEAQ (reference sequence). The CDR3 has 15 residues.

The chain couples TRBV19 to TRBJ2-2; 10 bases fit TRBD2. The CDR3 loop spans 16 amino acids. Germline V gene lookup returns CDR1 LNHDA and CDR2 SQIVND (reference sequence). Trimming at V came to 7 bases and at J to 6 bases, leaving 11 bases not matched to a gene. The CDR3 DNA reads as TGTGCCAGTACCCCGGAAGCGGGGGGGCCCGCCGGGGAGCTGTTTTTT. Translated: CASTPEAGGPAGELFF.

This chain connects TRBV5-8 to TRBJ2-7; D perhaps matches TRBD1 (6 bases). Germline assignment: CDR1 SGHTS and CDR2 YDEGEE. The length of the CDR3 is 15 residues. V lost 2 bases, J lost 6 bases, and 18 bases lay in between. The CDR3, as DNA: TGTGCCAGCAGCTTATTGGACAGCCAAGGCCTCGAGCAGTACTTC. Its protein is CASSLLDSQGLEQYF.

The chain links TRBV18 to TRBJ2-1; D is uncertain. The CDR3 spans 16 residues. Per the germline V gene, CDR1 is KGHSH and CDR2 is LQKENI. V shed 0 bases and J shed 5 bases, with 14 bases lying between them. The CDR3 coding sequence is TGTGCCAGCTCACCACCTTTCCAGGACGTAAACAATGAGCAGTTCTTC. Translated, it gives CASSPPFQDVNNEQFF.

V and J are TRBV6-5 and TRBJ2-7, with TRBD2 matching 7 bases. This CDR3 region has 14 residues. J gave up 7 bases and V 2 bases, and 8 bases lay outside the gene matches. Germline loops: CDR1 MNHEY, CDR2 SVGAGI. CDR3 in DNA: TGTGCCAGCAGTTACGATCCGCTGGGGGGGGAGCAGTACTTC. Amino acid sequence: CASSYDPLGGEQYF.

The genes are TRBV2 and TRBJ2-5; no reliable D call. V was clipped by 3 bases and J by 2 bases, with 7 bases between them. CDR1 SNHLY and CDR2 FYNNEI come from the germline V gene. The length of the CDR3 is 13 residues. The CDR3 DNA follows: TGTGCCAGCAGTGATCCCGGGCAAGAGACCCAGTACTTC. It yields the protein CASSDPGQETQYF.